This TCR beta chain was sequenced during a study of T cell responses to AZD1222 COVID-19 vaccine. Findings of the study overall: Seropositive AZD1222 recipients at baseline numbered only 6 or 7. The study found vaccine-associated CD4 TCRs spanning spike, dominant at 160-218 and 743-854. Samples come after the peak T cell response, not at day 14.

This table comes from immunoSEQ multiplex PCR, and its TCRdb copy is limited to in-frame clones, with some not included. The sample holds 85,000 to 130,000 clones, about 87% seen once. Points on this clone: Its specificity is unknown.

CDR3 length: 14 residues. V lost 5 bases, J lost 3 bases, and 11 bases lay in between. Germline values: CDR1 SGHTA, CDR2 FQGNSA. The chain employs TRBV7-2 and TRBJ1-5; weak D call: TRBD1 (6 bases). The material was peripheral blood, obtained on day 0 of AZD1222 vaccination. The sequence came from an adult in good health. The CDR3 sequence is CASSLRQANQPQHF. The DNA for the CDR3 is TGTGCCAGCAGCCTTCGACAGGCCAATCAGCCCCAGCATTTT.